The sequence of this TCR beta chain was determined in a study of beta chain features in type 1 diabetes. The wider study: Healthy donors, compared against patients, showed similar age, gender and cell yields. Study-wide results and caveats: A moderate, significant TCRB CDR3 shortening appeared in type 1 diabetes across four CD4+ subsets. Researchers cautioned that cDNA sequencing could over-represent cells with high TCR expression.

Isolated RNA was reverse transcribed in full, so expressed TCRB transcripts were sequenced. Profiled with immunoSEQ multiplex PCR; TCRdb holds only in-frame clones, not every one. Counted here are some 250,000 clones, 11% occurring once; the ten biggest clones make up over 0.015%. The germline gives CDR1 SGHTA, CDR2 FQGNSA. Trimming removed 0 bases from V and 5 bases from J, with 23 bases in between. The CDR3 is made up of 19 amino acids. This clone was counted between two and nine times. What it recognizes is unknown. Source material: naive CD4+ T cells from blood. The chain has TRBV7-2 and TRBJ2-1, with a tentative D call TRBD1 (6 bases). The TCR originated in a man aged 30-40 years with type 1 diabetes. CDR3 sequence (DNA): TGTGCCAGCAGCTTAGCGCTCTCCAGATCCGGGACACTCCACAATGAGCAGTTCTTC. Protein sequence: CASSLALSRSGTLHNEQFF.